This T cell receptor (beta chain) was profiled in a study of radiation and T cells in renal cell carcinoma. Germline CDR1 SEHNR, CDR2 FQNEAQ (reference sequence). The J segment lost 6 bases and the V segment lost 5 bases, leaving 6 bases of the junction unmatched. The CDR3 is 14 amino acids. Sequencing was performed with immunoSEQ multiplex PCR; in TCRdb, only in-frame clones are kept and a portion is missing. This table holds 15,000 to 20,000 clones, roughly 57% found once. Study findings and constraints: Only small tumor regions of about 0.97 g were sampled.

About this clone itself: The antigen remains unidentified.

The treatment: treatment-naive control, cytoreductive nephrectomy. The receptor was isolated from a middle-aged man with renal cell carcinoma. This specimen was tumor tissue, taken from a patient whose treatment was nephrectomy without radiotherapy. The J gene is TRBJ2-1, the V gene TRBV7-9; 8 positions agree with TRBD2. CDR3 sequence: CASSLPGGRNEQFF. Here the CDR3 DNA reads TGTGCCAGCAGCCTGCCGGGGGGGCGCAATGAGCAGTTCTTC. Based on the CDR3 plus reference TRBV7-9 and TRBJ2-1, the full variable domain is DTGVSQNPRHKITKRGQNVTFRCDPISEHNRLYWYRQTLGQGPEFLTYFQNEAQLEKSRLLSDRFSAERPKGSFSTLEIQRTEQGDSAMYLCASSLPGGRNEQFFGPGTRLTVL.